These T cell receptor beta chains were read from a single sample in a study of blood T cell repertoires in COVID-19. Sequenced by immunoSEQ multiplex PCR; TCRdb stores in-frame clones only, minus some. The table has fewer than 85,000 clones, approximately 71% seen once. Sequenced material: peripheral blood. All receptors come from a man aged 65-85 years with COVID-19, enrolled during active disease. CDR3s include the opening cysteine and the closing phenylalanine or tryptophan. A D gene is named only where the DNA matches it firmly. A row's size may be missing; if present it is once, few, many or a size class.

j_call,d_call,v_call,clone_size,cdr3_aa,cdr3_nt
TRBJ1-1,.,TRBV18,.,CASSPPTGQGTEAFF,TGTGCCAGCTCACCACCGACTGGGCAGGGCACTGAAGCTTTCTTT
TRBJ2-2,.,TRBV25-1,.,CASSDPSSITGELFF,TGTGCCAGCAGTGATCCTAGCTCGATCACCGGGGAGCTGTTTTTT
TRBJ1-1,.,TRBV7-3,.,CASSFNSMNTEAFF,TGTGCCAGCAGCTTCAACAGCATGAACACTGAAGCTTTCTTT
TRBJ2-2,.,TRBV7-9,.,CASSMELTGELFF,TGTGCCAGCAGCATGGAGCTGACCGGGGAGCTGTTTTTT
TRBJ2-7,.,TRBV5-1,.,CASSLGQTAYEQYF,TGCGCCAGCAGCTTGGGGCAGACAGCCTACGAGCAGTACTTC
TRBJ1-4,.,TRBV5-1,.,CASSLWEAGTNEKLFF,TGCGCCAGCAGCTTGTGGGAAGCGGGAACTAATGAAAAACTGTTTTTT
TRBJ1-4,TRBD1,TRBV9,.,CASSVDAGGRGNEKLFF,TGTGCCAGCAGCGTAGATGCAGGGGGCAGAGGAAATGAAAAACTGTTTTTT
TRBJ2-4,.,TRBV19,.,CASSIEQADIQYF,TGTGCCAGTAGTATAGAACAGGCGGACATTCAGTACTTC
TRBJ2-1,TRBD1,TRBV6-2/TRBV6-3,.,CASSYSGRGLDNEQFF,TGTGCCAGCAGTTACTCGGGCAGGGGGTTGGACAATGAGCAGTTCTTC
TRBJ1-1,TRBD1,TRBV5-4,.,CASSWRDRGRTEAFF,TGTGCCAGCAGCTGGCGAGACAGGGGGCGGACTGAAGCTTTCTTT
TRBJ1-6,.,TRBV10-3,medium-sized,CAISVNSYNSPLHF,TGTGCCATCAGTGTAAACTCCTATAATTCACCCCTCCACTTT
TRBJ2-2,.,TRBV4-2,many,CASSPRSQNTGELFF,TGTGCCAGCAGCCCGAGGTCCCAGAACACCGGGGAGCTGTTTTTT
TRBJ1-1,.,TRBV6-2/TRBV6-3,.,CASSYPGHIAEMNTEAFF,TGTGCCAGCAGTTACCCTGGACATATTGCAGAAATGAACACTGAAGCTTTCTTT
TRBJ2-7,TRBD1,TRBV6-5,.,CASSTSGTGAYEQYF,TGTGCCAGCAGTACTTCCGGGACAGGGGCTTACGAGCAGTACTTC
TRBJ1-2,.,TRBV27,.,CATRRTGVDYGYTF,TGTGCCACGCGCCGGACGGGGGTTGACTATGGCTACACCTTC
TRBJ1-2,.,TRBV19,.,CASSMGTGSVNYGYTF,TGTGCCAGTAGTATGGGTACAGGGAGCGTTAACTATGGCTACACCTTC
TRBJ2-7,TRBD1,TRBV7-9,once,CASTLTGDLNEQYF,TGTGCCAGCACCTTGACAGGGGACTTGAACGAGCAGTACTTC
TRBJ2-3,TRBD2,TRBV6-2/TRBV6-3,.,CASSYPTWSAGSYTQYF,TGTGCCAGCAGTTACCCGACCTGGTCAGCGGGGAGCTATACGCAGTATTTT
TRBJ2-5,TRBD2,TRBV6-5,.,CASRKLAGVGETQYF,TGTGCCAGCAGGAAACTAGCGGGAGTTGGGGAGACCCAGTACTTC
TRBJ1-1,.,TRBV7-2,.,CASSSPPGEAFF,TGTGCCAGCAGCTCACCACCGGGTGAAGCTTTCTTT
TRBJ2-3,.,TRBV5-1,.,CASSQAGAHGSDTQYF,TGCGCCAGCAGCCAGGCGGGTGCGCATGGTTCGGATACGCAGTATTTT
TRBJ2-3,.,TRBV6-2/TRBV6-3,few,CASSYGPNTDTQYF,TGTGCCAGCAGTTATGGGCCCAACACAGATACGCAGTATTTT
TRBJ1-1,TRBD1,TRBV7-2,.,CASSPPKAGGRGTEAFF,TGTGCCAGCAGCCCTCCAAAGGCAGGGGGTCGGGGCACTGAAGCTTTCTTT
TRBJ1-1,.,TRBV18,.,CASSPQGKTEAFF,TGTGCCAGCTCACCCCAGGGTAAAACTGAAGCTTTCTTT
TRBJ2-7,TRBD2,TRBV27,once,CASSLLFAGGPHEQYF,TGTGCCAGCAGTTTATTATTCGCGGGAGGGCCCCACGAGCAGTACTTC
TRBJ2-3,TRBD2,TRBV7-9,.,CASSLGTGGSDTQYF,TGTGCCAGCAGCTTAGGTACGGGAGGCTCAGATACGCAGTATTTT
TRBJ2-1,TRBD2,TRBV11-2,.,CASSPGTSGNNEQFF,TGTGCCAGCAGCCCCGGGACTAGCGGTAACAATGAGCAGTTCTTC
TRBJ1-5,TRBD1,TRBV4-1,medium-sized,CASSPEGTGLRQPQHF,TGCGCCAGCAGCCCAGAGGGGACAGGGCTGAGGCAGCCCCAGCATTTT
TRBJ2-3,TRBD1,TRBV7-3,few,CASSAGQGMADTQYF,TGTGCCAGCTCGGCCGGACAGGGGATGGCAGATACGCAGTATTTT
TRBJ1-3,.,TRBV30,.,CAWSSHRADSGNTIYF,TGTGCCTGGAGCTCTCACAGGGCGGACTCTGGAAACACCATATATTTT
TRBJ2-3,.,TRBV7-3,.,CASSLGPTDTQYF,TGTGCCAGCAGCTTGGGCCCCACAGATACGCAGTATTTT
TRBJ1-1,TRBD1,TRBV3-1/TRBV3-2,.,CASSQSRDRAAFF,TGTGCCAGCAGCCAAAGTCGAGACAGGGCGGCTTTCTTT
TRBJ2-1,.,TRBV14,.,CASSPGLFNEQFF,TGTGCCAGCAGCCCGGGACTTTTTAATGAGCAGTTCTTC
TRBJ1-1,TRBD1,TRBV6-5,.,CASRRTGARLEAFF,TGTGCCAGCAGAAGGACAGGGGCGCGTCTAGAAGCTTTCTTT
TRBJ1-1,.,TRBV28,.,CASRGRSTEAFF,TGTGCCAGCAGGGGTAGGAGCACTGAAGCTTTCTTT
TRBJ2-7,TRBD2,TRBV5-1,.,CASSLLSGGPQEQYF,TGCGCCAGCAGCTTGTTGTCGGGAGGGCCTCAAGAGCAGTACTTC
TRBJ2-2,TRBD1,TRBV28,once,CASGSTGSNTGELFF,TGTGCCAGCGGATCGACAGGGTCGAACACCGGGGAGCTGTTTTTT
TRBJ1-5,.,TRBV27,.,CASSFTGNNQPQHF,TGTGCCAGCAGTTTTACAGGGAACAATCAGCCCCAGCATTTT
TRBJ2-1,TRBD1,TRBV28,.,CASSMDRGSYNEQFF,TGTGCCAGCAGTATGGACAGGGGATCCTACAATGAGCAGTTCTTC
TRBJ1-2,TRBD1,TRBV7-3,.,CASSPSAGQGMYGYTF,TGTGCCAGCAGCCCATCCGCGGGACAGGGGATGTATGGCTACACCTTC
TRBJ1-5,.,TRBV4-1,.,CASSAGYGNQPQHF,TGCGCCAGCAGCGCAGGGTACGGCAATCAGCCCCAGCATTTT
TRBJ2-2,.,TRBV19,.,CASSVSQRGTGELFF,TGTGCCAGTAGTGTTTCCCAGCGTGGGACCGGGGAGCTGTTTTTT
TRBJ1-2,TRBD1,TRBV28,few,CASSFLGQDSTYGYTF,TGTGCCAGCAGTTTCCTCGGACAGGATTCTACTTATGGCTACACCTTC
TRBJ2-7,TRBD2,TRBV4-2,.,CASSQEGRGLAGKTYEQYF,TGTGCCAGCAGCCAAGAGGGACGCGGGCTAGCGGGGAAGACCTACGAGCAGTACTTC
TRBJ2-2,TRBD2,TRBV9,.,CASSTSGTYSGELFF,TGTGCCAGCAGCACTAGCGGGACCTACTCCGGGGAGCTGTTTTTT
TRBJ2-5,.,TRBV7-2,.,CASSFRGSQETQYF,TGTGCCAGCAGCTTCCGGGGGAGTCAAGAGACCCAGTACTTC
TRBJ2-7,.,TRBV5-1,.,CASSLAPPSYEQYF,TGCGCCAGCAGCTTGGCCCCCCCTAGCTACGAGCAGTACTTC
TRBJ1-1,.,TRBV12-3/TRBV12-4,.,CASSRNRVTEAFF,TGTGCCAGCAGCCGAAACAGGGTCACTGAAGCTTTCTTT
TRBJ2-2,TRBD1,TRBV5-1,.,CASSLGTGVSTGELFF,TGCGCCAGCAGCTTGGGAACAGGGGTGAGCACCGGGGAGCTGTTTTTT
TRBJ1-5,TRBD1,TRBV28,.,CASSPSLGTGDQPQHF,TGTGCCAGCAGTCCTTCGCTGGGGACAGGGGATCAGCCCCAGCATTTT